This TCR beta chain was recorded in a study of technical replicates of blood from a handful of donors. TCRdb's copy holds only in-frame clones and misses some; the assay was immunoSEQ multiplex PCR. Altogether about 76,000 clones are present, around 97% being singletons, with the ten largest covering over 0.2%. Trimming removed 3 bases from V and 3 bases from J, with 19 bases in between. Germline CDR1 reads SGHDT; CDR2 reads YYEEEE. CDR3 size: 16 residues. The chain combines TRBV5-6 with TRBJ2-7; D remains ambiguous. The sample was T cells isolated from PBMCs. The receptor comes from a human donor in good health. This chain's CDR3 is CASSSTTEQLDYEQYF. The CDR3 nucleotides read TGTGCCAGCAGCTCGACGACGGAACAGTTAGACTACGAGCAGTACTTC.